Shown below are 21 T cell receptor beta chains from a single sample sequenced in a study of cytomegalovirus exposure and HLA in healthy donors. TCRdb's copy holds only in-frame clones and misses some; the assay was immunoSEQ multiplex PCR. This sample yields fewer than 200,000 clones, of which approximately 86% are seen a single time; 2% to 2.5% belongs to the top ten. Specimen: PBMCs. The receptors stem from a woman in her late teens or twenties in good health and CMV-seronegative.

This rearrangement joins TRBV6-5 to TRBJ2-5; D is perhaps TRBD1 (7 bases). This CDR3 is built from 14 residues. CDR1 MNHEY and CDR2 SVGAGI come from the germline V gene. V was pared by 1 base and J by 3 bases, with 9 bases between. This chain's CDR3 is CASSYFRGEETQYF. The CDR3 region has the DNA TGTGCCAGCAGTTACTTCAGGGGGGAAGAGACCCAGTACTTC.

The chain uses TRBV6-6 and TRBJ2-7; 8 bases map to TRBD2. The CDR3 is 14 residues long. Germline loops: CDR1 MNHNY, CDR2 SVGAGI (reference sequence). J lost 3 bases, V lost 2 bases, and 3 bases had no gene match. This chain's CDR3 is CASSYEAGGYEQYF. The DNA for the CDR3 is TGTGCCAGCAGTTACGAGGCGGGAGGCTACGAGCAGTACTTC.

This clone occurred once. V is TRBV5-1 and J is TRBJ2-1; D is possibly TRBD2 (6 bases). V dropped 6 bases and J dropped 4 bases, with 8 bases sitting between them. CDR1 is SGHRS, CDR2 YFSETQ, per germline. The CDR3 is 12 amino acids. CDR3: CASTGVYNEQFF. CDR3 sequence (DNA): TGCGCCAGCACGGGGGTGTACAATGAGCAGTTCTTC.

This clone turned up a few times. One end of the junction fails to match germline, which may point to a read error. The chain uses TRBV6-5 and TRBJ1-1; 7 nucleotides line up with TRBD1. CDR1 and CDR2 from the germline V gene are MNHEY and SVGAGI. The CDR3 length is 12 residues. CDR3 region: CASSYSGTDWSF. The CDR3 bases are TGTGCCAGCAGTTACTCGGGGACAGATTGGTCCTTT.

The chain uses TRBV5-1 and TRBJ2-5; 10 bases line up with TRBD1. The CDR3 covers 17 residues. Germline assignment: CDR1 SGHRS and CDR2 YFSETQ. The V segment lost 0 bases and the J segment 4 bases; nucleotides outside the gene matches: 9. The DNA for the CDR3 is TGCGCCAGCAGCTTGGATCGACAGGGGGCGTCGGGAGAGACCCAGTACTTC. This codes for CASSLDRQGASGETQYF.

The V gene is TRBV4-3, the J gene TRBJ2-1, with TRBD2 matching 9 bases. This CDR3 has 18 residues. Germline-derived CDR1 and CDR2 are LGHNA and YSLEER. The V segment lost 1 base and the J segment 5 bases; nucleotides outside the gene matches: 12. The CDR3 sequence: CASSQVRPGTSNHNEQFF. The CDR3 bases are TGCGCCAGCAGCCAAGTGCGTCCCGGGACTAGCAACCACAATGAGCAGTTCTTC.

The chain has TRBV6-5 and TRBJ1-2; D possibly corresponds to TRBD1 (5 bases). CDR3 length equals 12 residues. V was trimmed by 7 bases and J by 6 bases, leaving 12 bases between them. Germline assignment: CDR1 MNHEY and CDR2 SVGAGI. This chain's CDR3 is CASTQGDHGYTF. The CDR3 DNA reads as TGTGCCAGCACGCAGGGTGACCATGGCTACACCTTC.

A single count supports this clone. J is TRBJ1-2 and V is TRBV19; D is possibly TRBD1 (6 bases). Germline V gene lookup returns CDR1 LNHDA and CDR2 SQIVND (reference sequence). V shed 8 bases and J shed 0 bases, with 10 bases lying between them. This CDR3 is built from 13 residues. CDR3 loop: CASRGQSNYGYTF. The CDR3 DNA sequence: TGTGCCAGTCGAGGACAGTCTAACTATGGCTACACCTTC.

The genes are TRBV5-6 and TRBJ1-2; D gene uncertain. The CDR3 totals 14 residues. CDR1 is SGHDT and CDR2 is YYEEEE in the germline V gene. The germline V and J ends were trimmed by 0 bases and 2 bases, with 8 bases remaining between them. The CDR3 DNA is TGTGCCAGCAGCTTGGGACAATTAAACTATGGCTACACCTTC. Its protein is CASSLGQLNYGYTF.

This clone came up once. The J gene is TRBJ2-7, the V gene TRBV4-3; 11 bases are a match to TRBD2. The CDR3 is 16 amino acids. V lost 1 base, J lost 3 bases, and 5 bases stayed unmatched. Germline V gene data show CDR1 as LGHNA and CDR2 as YSLEER. The CDR3 loop is CASSQVAGGPVYEQYF. CDR3 nucleotide sequence: TGCGCCAGCAGCCAAGTAGCGGGAGGGCCTGTCTACGAGCAGTACTTC.

The J gene is TRBJ2-1, the V gene TRBV29-1, with D maybe TRBD2 (6 bases). Germline loops: CDR1 SQVTM, CDR2 ANQGSEA. The CDR3 sequence is 15 residues long. Trimming cost V 5 bases and J 11 bases, with 25 bases left between them. CDR3 sequence (DNA): TGCAGCGTTAAGTGGGAGGCCACTCAATTCCTCCAGCAGTTCTTC. Translating gives CSVKWEATQFLQQFF.

This clone appeared many times. Other nucleotide sequences in the sample specify the same CDR3. The chain uses TRBV9 and TRBJ2-5, with TRBD2 matching 9 bases. This CDR3 has 14 amino acids. With 2 bases clipped from V and 5 bases from J, the junction kept 4 bases outside the gene matches. The germline V gene encodes CDR1 SGDLS and CDR2 YYNGEE. CDR3 sequence (DNA): TGTGCCAGCAGCGTCGGGACTAGCAGGGAGACCCAGTACTTC. Its protein is CASSVGTSRETQYF. Using reference TRBV9 and TRBJ2-5 for the parts outside the CDR3, the full variable domain is DSGVTQTPKHLITATGQRVTLRCSPRSGDLSVYWYQQSLDQGLQFLIQYYNGEERAKGNILERFSAQQFPDLHSELNLSSLELGDSALYFCASSVGTSRETQYFGPGTRLLVL.

This chain joins TRBV28 and TRBJ2-5; D may be TRBD1 (5 bases). The V end was cut by 4 bases, the J end by 2 bases, with 11 bases between. CDR1 and CDR2 from the germline V gene are MDHEN and SYDVKM. The CDR3 consists of 14 residues. The CDR3 nucleotides read TGTGCCAGCAGTTGGAGACAGCTTCAAGAGACCCAGTACTTC. Its translation: CASSWRQLQETQYF.

The J gene is TRBJ2-1, the V gene TRBV7-2, with D possibly matching TRBD2 (6 bases). Germline CDR1 SGHTA, CDR2 FQGNSA. CDR3 size: 16 residues. Deletions cut 6 bases from V and 0 bases from J, with 15 bases between. In nucleotides, the CDR3 is TGTGCCAGCAGATCACCGGGACTCATCTCCTACAATGAGCAGTTCTTC. Encoded protein: CASRSPGLISYNEQFF.

V gene TRBV6-5 combines with J gene TRBJ2-1; D perhaps matches TRBD2 (5 bases). Trimming stripped 5 bases from V and 4 bases from J, with 9 bases between. This CDR3 is 13 amino acids long. Germline V CDR1 and CDR2: MNHEY, SVGAGI. The DNA of the CDR3 is TGTGCCAGCAGTCGCGGGCCTTACAATGAGCAGTTCTTC. It specifies CASSRGPYNEQFF.

This chain joins TRBV9 and TRBJ1-2; the D is unclear. The CDR3 spans 17 residues. V was clipped by 3 bases and J by 2 bases, with 20 bases between them. Germline values: CDR1 SGDLS, CDR2 YYNGEE. This CDR3 reads CASSAGGSPNFNYGYTF. The CDR3 coding sequence is TGTGCCAGCAGCGCGGGAGGCTCACCGAACTTCAACTATGGCTACACCTTC.

V gene TRBV10-3 combines with J gene TRBJ1-2; 11 bases map to TRBD1. The junction had 9 bases not matched to a gene; V was cut back by 6 bases and J by 0 bases. The germline CDR1 and CDR2 sequences are ENHRY and SYGVKD. The CDR3 is 17 amino acids. CDR3: CAIRLGQGAYTNYGYTF. CDR3 sequence (DNA): TGTGCCATCAGATTAGGACAGGGGGCCTATACTAACTATGGCTACACCTTC.

This clone showed up just once. The chain couples TRBV5-1 to TRBJ1-5; D is undetermined. The CDR3 loop spans 13 amino acids. Germline loops: CDR1 SGHRS, CDR2 YFSETQ. V was trimmed by 4 bases and J by 9 bases, leaving 14 bases between them. CDR3 bases: TGCGCCAGCAGCCCCGAACCGAGATTGCCCCAGCATTTT. Protein product: CASSPEPRLPQHF.

The V call is TRBV5-4, the J call TRBJ2-1, with 7 bases aligning to TRBD1. The germline V gene encodes CDR1 SGHNT and CDR2 YYREEE (reference sequence). J lost 0 bases, V lost 2 bases, and 2 bases had no gene match. CDR3 length: 15 residues. The CDR3 here is CASSFGTVSYNEQFF. CDR3 sequence (DNA): TGTGCCAGCAGCTTTGGGACAGTCTCCTACAATGAGCAGTTCTTC. Drawing the rest from reference TRBV5-4 and TRBJ2-1, the complete variable domain is ETGVTQSPTHLIKTRGQQVTLRCSSQSGHNTVSWYQQALGQGPQFIFQYYREEENGRGNFPPRFSGLQFPNYSSELNVNALELDDSALYLCASSFGTVSYNEQFFGPGTRLTVL.

The sample holds a few counts of this clone. The chain couples TRBV6-4 to TRBJ2-2, with D possibly matching TRBD2 (7 bases). V was clipped by 5 bases and J by 1 base, with 11 bases between them. The CDR3 totals 15 residues. CDR1 and CDR2 from the germline V gene are MRHNA and SNTAGT. This CDR3 is CASSRGGGNTGELFF. The CDR3 coding sequence is TGTGCCAGCAGTCGAGGGGGGGGGAACACCGGGGAGCTGTTTTTT.

CDR3 in amino acids: CSVDSGTGFFAQPQHF. CDR3 DNA: TGCAGCGTTGATAGCGGGACAGGGTTTTTTGCACAGCCCCAGCATTTT. This rearrangement joins TRBV29-1 to TRBJ1-5; 9 nucleotides line up with TRBD1. The CDR3 is made up of 16 amino acids. The germline CDR1 and CDR2 sequences are SQVTM and ANQGSEA. After removal of 3 bases from V and 7 bases from J, the junction contained 13 bases not matched to a gene.